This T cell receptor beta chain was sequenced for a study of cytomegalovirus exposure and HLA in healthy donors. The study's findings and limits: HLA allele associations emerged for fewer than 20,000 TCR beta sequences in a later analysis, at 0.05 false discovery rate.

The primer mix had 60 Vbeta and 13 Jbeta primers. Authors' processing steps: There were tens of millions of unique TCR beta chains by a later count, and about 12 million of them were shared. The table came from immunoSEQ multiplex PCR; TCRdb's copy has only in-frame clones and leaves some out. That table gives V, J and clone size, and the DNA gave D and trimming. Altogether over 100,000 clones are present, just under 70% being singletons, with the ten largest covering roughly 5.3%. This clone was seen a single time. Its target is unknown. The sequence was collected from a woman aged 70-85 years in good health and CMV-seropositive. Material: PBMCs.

The CDR3 DNA reads as TGCGCCAGCAGCTTGGGGACTCCGGGCCCAGATACGCAGTATTTT. Protein product: CASSLGTPGPDTQYF. This sequence joins TRBV5-1 and TRBJ2-3; a weak D match, TRBD2 (5 bases). Trimming shortened V by 0 bases and J by 4 bases, and 12 bases separated the two germline ends. Germline V CDR1 and CDR2: SGHRS, YFSETQ. The CDR3 extends over 15 amino acids.